A selection of T cell receptor beta chains follows, all from one sample in a study of blood T cell repertoires in COVID-19. Sequencing was performed with immunoSEQ multiplex PCR; in TCRdb, only in-frame clones are kept and a portion is missing. Among about 87,000 clones listed, 90% were seen once. The sequencing input was peripheral blood. The receptor set was obtained from a young man with COVID-19, enrolled during active disease. CDR3s include the opening cysteine and the closing phenylalanine or tryptophan. D genes are given only for firm matches. The size entry is marked missing in some rows and otherwise reads once, few, many or a size class.

cdr3_nt cdr3_aa d_call j_call clone_size v_call
TGTGCCAGCTCACCGCGGGGACAGGGGAGCGAGCAGTACTTC CASSPRGQGSEQYF TRBD1 TRBJ2-7 - TRBV18
TGCGCCAGCAGCTTGGCAGGGAACACCGGGGAGCTGTTTTTT CASSLAGNTGELFF - TRBJ2-2 - TRBV5-1
TGTGCCAGCAGCCAAGAATCTCAGGCAGATACGCAGTATTTT CASSQESQADTQYF - TRBJ2-3 - TRBV5-4
TGTGCCAGCAGCGGACAGATTAGCAATCAGCCCCAGCATTTT CASSGQISNQPQHF - TRBJ1-5 once TRBV6-5
TGTGCCTGGAGCCCACTAGGGCAGTACCCCTACGAGCAGTACTTC CAWSPLGQYPYEQYF - TRBJ2-7 - TRBV30
TGTGCCAGCAGTTTATACCCGGGTTTTCCCGAGCAGTACTTC CASSLYPGFPEQYF - TRBJ2-7 once TRBV27
TGTGCCAGCAGTTACGCAGCAGGCGGGCAGTACAATGAGCAGTTCTTC CASSYAAGGQYNEQFF - TRBJ2-1 - TRBV6-5
TGTGCCAGTAGTATAGATCGAGGGCAGAACTACGAGCAGTACTTC CASSIDRGQNYEQYF - TRBJ2-7 - TRBV19
TGTGCCAGTAATCCCGGGACAGGGGACGGCTACACCTTC CASNPGTGDGYTF TRBD1 TRBJ1-2 - TRBV19
TGCGCCAGCAGTGCCGGGACAGACCAAGAGACCCAGTACTTC CASSAGTDQETQYF TRBD1 TRBJ2-5 - TRBV4-1
TGCGCCAGCAGCCAACAGGGGGTTTCGCTTTTTAACTATGGCTACACCTTC CASSQQGVSLFNYGYTF TRBD1 TRBJ1-2 - TRBV4-3
TGTGCCAGCAGCTTAGCGGGAGGGGCGGGAAACACCATATATTTT CASSLAGGAGNTIYF - TRBJ1-3 - TRBV7-9
TGTGCCAGCAGTTGGACAGGAGACATAAGAGAGACCCAGTACTTC CASSWTGDIRETQYF TRBD1 TRBJ2-5 - TRBV5-5
TGCGCCAGCAGCTGGGGGGGACAGGCCTCTGGAAACACCATATATTTT CASSWGGQASGNTIYF TRBD1 TRBJ1-3 - TRBV5-1
TGTGCCAGCAGCGGGCTTGGGATGCGGGAGCTCCGGGGCACCGGGGAGCTGTTTTTT CASSGLGMRELRGTGELFF TRBD2 TRBJ2-2 few TRBV7-2
TGTGCCAGCCGTACCGGGACAGGGGAGCTGTTTTTT CASRTGTGELFF - TRBJ2-2 - TRBV7-9
TGTGCCAGCAGTCTGCTCAGGGGCTACCAAGAGACCCAGTACTTC CASSLLRGYQETQYF - TRBJ2-5 - TRBV28
TGTGCCAGCAGCTGGACTAGCGGGAGGACCGAGACCCAGTACTTC CASSWTSGRTETQYF TRBD2 TRBJ2-5 - TRBV27
TGTGCCAGCAGTGAAATTGGGAGAAACTATGGCTACACCTTC CASSEIGRNYGYTF - TRBJ1-2 - TRBV2
TGTGCCAGCAGTTTATTACAGGGAGGGGGAGAGACCCAGTACTTC CASSLLQGGGETQYF - TRBJ2-5 - TRBV28